One sample yielded the 32 T cell receptor beta chains listed below, sequenced in a study of CD4 T cells in relation to SARS-CoV-2 and coronaviruses. TCRdb's table, derived via immunoSEQ multiplex PCR, lists solely in-frame clones and lacks some. This table has approximately 20,000 clones, about 86% appearing once. Before the COVID-19 pandemic, during about 2010-2018, CD4+ T cells were taken from unexposed donors. Isolation of CD4+ T cells took place after around 11 days in culture. The antigens of these receptors remain unknown. Material for sequencing was CD4+ T cells from PBMCs, cultured in vitro. These receptors came from a human donor in good health.

This chain uses TRBV7-2 with TRBJ2-7; D is possibly TRBD1 (6 bases). The CDR3 is made up of 14 amino acids. Per germline, CDR1 SGHTA and CDR2 FQGNSA. Trimming cost V 2 bases and J 3 bases, with 11 bases left between them. CDR3 loop: CASSLLQGNYEQYF. The CDR3 DNA follows: TGTGCCAGCAGCTTACTCCAGGGGAACTACGAGCAGTACTTC.

This rearrangement joins TRBV5-1 to TRBJ1-2; D is ambiguous. CDR3 length: 15 residues. Germline V gene data show CDR1 as SGHRS and CDR2 as YFSETQ. V lost 0 bases and J lost 8, with 17 bases in between. The CDR3 bases are TGCGCCAGCAGCTTGGTATCGTCGGCGGCCGGAGGCTACACCTTC. Amino acids: CASSLVSSAAGGYTF.

The V call is TRBV30, the J call TRBJ1-2; no firm D call. Trimming took 4 bases from V and 4 from J, leaving 10 bases between them. CDR1 GTSNPN and CDR2 SVGIG come from the germline V gene (reference sequence). The CDR3 loop spans 12 amino acids. Here the CDR3 DNA reads TGTGCCTGGATGACCGGACTCTATGGCTACACCTTC. Translating it yields CAWMTGLYGYTF.

This chain uses TRBV3-1 (or the pseudogene TRBV3-2) with TRBJ2-7, with 12 positions matching TRBD2. This CDR3 has 19 residues. Trimming at V came to 4 bases and at J to 4 bases, leaving 17 bases not matched to a gene. Germline V gene data show CDR1 as LGHDT and CDR2 as YNNKEL (reference sequence). In nucleotides, the CDR3 is TGTGCCAGCAGCCCAGCAATCCTAGCGGGAGGGCCAACCCCGTACGAGCAGTACTTC. Translating it yields CASSPAILAGGPTPYEQYF.

The chain joins TRBV6-5 to TRBJ1-1, with 7 positions matching TRBD1. This CDR3 comprises 16 residues. Germline assignment: CDR1 MNHEY and CDR2 SVGAGI. V was pared by 4 bases and J by 5 bases, with 13 bases of the junction left unmatched. The CDR3 coding sequence is TGTGCCAGCAGTTGGGACAGTTTAGCGGTTTTGACTGAAGCTTTCTTT. It yields the protein CASSWDSLAVLTEAFF.

The genes are TRBV13 and TRBJ1-3; TRBD1 agrees at 9 bases. The CDR3 runs 15 residues. Germline V CDR1 and CDR2: PRHDT, FYEKMQ (reference sequence). The V and J ends lost 4 bases and 4 bases, in that order; junction bases with no gene match: 5. CDR3 region: CASSSQGAGGNTIYF. CDR3 DNA sequence: TGTGCCAGCAGCTCACAGGGGGCAGGAGGAAACACCATATATTTT.

The chain uses TRBV2 and TRBJ1-3; D gene ambiguous. Trimming took 2 bases from V and 1 from J, leaving 6 bases between them. The CDR3 runs 14 residues. In germline, CDR1 is SNHLY, CDR2 FYNNEI. Here the CDR3 reads CASSEPRSGNTIYF. The DNA of the CDR3 is TGTGCCAGCAGTGAACCCAGGTCTGGAAACACCATATATTTT. The full variable domain, completed using reference TRBV2 and TRBJ1-3, is EPEVTQTPSHQVTQMGQEVILRCVPISNHLYFYWYRQILGQKVEFLVSFYNNEISEKSEIFDDQFSVERPDGSNFTLKIRSTKLEDSAMYFCASSEPRSGNTIYFGEGSWLTVV.

The chain couples TRBV18 to TRBJ1-2, with 7 bases identical to TRBD1. CDR3 size: 14 residues. The germline gives CDR1 KGHSH, CDR2 LQKENI. The trim removed 5 bases at V and 6 bases at J, leaving 9 bases unmatched. The CDR3 protein is CASSTRQGVDGYTF. The CDR3 nucleotides read TGTGCCAGCTCAACCCGACAGGGAGTGGATGGCTACACCTTC.

This sequence joins TRBV30 and TRBJ1-4, with D possibly matching TRBD1 (6 bases). V lost 0 bases and J 6 bases, leaving 14 bases between the germline ends. This CDR3 is 15 amino acids long. The V gene's germline CDR1 is GTSNPN and CDR2 SVGIG (reference sequence). The CDR3: CAWSVGGRRDEKLFF. The DNA for the CDR3 is TGTGCCTGGAGTGTAGGGGGGAGAAGAGATGAAAAACTGTTTTTT.

As DNA, the CDR3 is TGTGCCAGCACCCCCCCCTGGGCAGGGCGGACTGGGGGGACCCAGTACTTC. It translates to CASTPPWAGRTGGTQYF. The chain employs TRBV11-2 and TRBJ2-5; D is perhaps TRBD1 or TRBD2 (5 bases each). Deletions cut 7 bases from V and 7 bases from J, with 28 bases between. The length of the CDR3 is 17 residues. The germline CDR1 and CDR2 sequences are SGHAT and FQNNGV.

This chain joins TRBV5-1 and TRBJ1-2, with a weak D call TRBD1 (5 bases). V dropped 4 bases and J dropped 9 bases, with 16 bases sitting between them. CDR1 is SGHRS, CDR2 YFSETQ, per germline. CDR3 length: 13 amino acids. In DNA, the CDR3 is TGCGCCAGCAGCACGACCGCGGGGCTTAGCTACACCTTC. It encodes CASSTTAGLSYTF.

The chain joins TRBV5-5 to TRBJ2-2; no clear D gene. With 4 bases removed from V and 0 bases from J, the gap between germline ends came to 13 bases. The CDR3 has 16 amino acids. Germline CDR1 SGHKS, CDR2 YYEKEE (reference sequence). CDR3: CASSLLSGTNTGELFF. CDR3 nucleotide sequence: TGTGCCAGCAGCCTTTTATCGGGTACGAACACCGGGGAGCTGTTTTTT.

This chain connects TRBV6-5 to TRBJ1-5; D perhaps matches TRBD1 (6 bases). The CDR3 covers 15 residues. Germline assignment: CDR1 MNHEY and CDR2 SVGAGI. V lost 7 bases, J lost 3 bases, and 16 bases lay in between. The CDR3 protein is CASTLGQFSNQPQHF. CDR3 coding DNA: TGTGCCAGCACCCTAGGACAGTTTTCCAATCAGCCCCAGCATTTT.

This chain links TRBV29-1 with TRBJ2-2; 7 bases map to TRBD1. This CDR3 has 14 residues. CDR1 is SQVTM and CDR2 is ANQGSEA in the germline V gene. V shed 7 bases, J shed 0 bases, and the junction held 5 bases outside the gene matches. The CDR3 DNA is TGCAGCGCACGGACAGGAACGAACACCGGGGAGCTGTTTTTT. Its protein is CSARTGTNTGELFF.

This chain joins TRBV28 and TRBJ1-4; unclear D gene. The ends were cut back, 3 bases at V and 4 bases at J, with 15 bases in the middle. Germline V CDR1 and CDR2: MDHEN, SYDVKM. The CDR3 runs 16 residues. The CDR3 region has the DNA TGTGCCAGCAGTTTTGCTCGCGGATGGGATAATGAAAAACTGTTTTTT. It specifies CASSFARGWDNEKLFF.

The chain joins TRBV27 to TRBJ1-5; D not resolved. CDR3 length: 18 residues. The V end lost 8 bases, the J end lost 0 bases, and 23 bases lay between the germline ends. CDR1 and CDR2 (germline): MNHEY, SMNVEV (reference sequence). In DNA, the CDR3 is TGTGCCAGCGGACCCCTCCCTTTCAGGTATAATAGCAATCAGCCCCAGCATTTT. Residues: CASGPLPFRYNSNQPQHF.

The chain uses TRBV29-1 and TRBJ2-2, with 7 positions matching TRBD1. This CDR3 region has 14 residues. V gave up 5 bases and J gave up 3 bases; unmatched junction bases: 6. Germline CDR1 is SQVTM and CDR2 is ANQGSEA. CDR3 amino acids: CSVLGQRDTGELFF. Written as DNA, the CDR3 is TGCAGCGTTTTGGGACAGCGAGACACCGGGGAGCTGTTTTTT.

The chain joins TRBV4-3 to TRBJ1-1; the D is unclear. Trimming cost V 1 base and J 3 bases, with 12 bases left between them. Germline values: CDR1 LGHNA, CDR2 YSLEER. The CDR3 has 15 amino acids. CDR3 bases: TGCGCCAGCAGCCAAGGTAGACATTTTTACACTGAAGCTTTCTTT. Protein sequence: CASSQGRHFYTEAFF.

V and J are TRBV6-5 and TRBJ2-3, with D perhaps matching TRBD1 or TRBD2 (5 bases each). CDR1 is MNHEY and CDR2 is SVGAGI in the germline V gene. V was cut by 6 bases and J by 0 bases, with 13 bases left in between. The CDR3 contains 15 residues. CDR3 bases: TGTGCCAGCAGAGACTACAGGATTAGCACAGATACGCAGTATTTT. Protein sequence: CASRDYRISTDTQYF.

This rearrangement joins TRBV6-5 to TRBJ1-1; D perhaps matches TRBD1 (5 bases). The CDR3 length is 15 residues. V lost 6 bases and J 0 bases, leaving 14 bases between the germline ends. Germline V gene data show CDR1 as MNHEY and CDR2 as SVGAGI. CDR3 bases: TGTGCCAGCAGCGACCCCGGGACCCTGAACACTGAAGCTTTCTTT. The encoded protein is CASSDPGTLNTEAFF.

This clone was seen more than once but under ten times. This chain links TRBV4-1 with TRBJ2-2; 7 bases are shared with TRBD2. This CDR3 has 14 amino acids. After removal of 5 bases from V and 7 bases from J, the junction contained 7 bases not matched to a gene. Germline CDR1 MGHRA, CDR2 YSYEKL. The CDR3 region has the DNA TGCGCCAGCAGCGAAAGGGAGGGCCTCGGGGAGCTGTTTTTT. Protein product: CASSEREGLGELFF.

This clone was counted a few times. This chain joins TRBV5-1 and TRBJ2-1; D may be TRBD1 or TRBD2 (6 bases each). There are 13 residues in the CDR3. Germline CDR1 SGHRS, CDR2 YFSETQ. Trimming took 4 bases from V and 8 from J, leaving 13 bases between them. CDR3 region: CASSIDGGYEQFF. Here the CDR3 DNA reads TGCGCCAGCAGCATCGACGGGGGCTATGAGCAGTTCTTC. Filled out from reference TRBV5-1 and TRBJ2-1, the complete variable domain reads KAGVTQTPRYLIKTRGQQVTLSCSPISGHRSVSWYQQTPGQGLQFLFEYFSETQRNKGNFPGRFSGRQFSNSRSEMNVSTLELGDSALYLCASSIDGGYEQFFGPGTRLTVL.

Only one count was recorded for this clone. DNA for the CDR3: TGTGCCAGCAGTGCTCTCCTGAGCTCTGGAAACACCATATATTTT. It codes for CASSALLSSGNTIYF. The rearrangement links TRBV9 to TRBJ1-3, with unresolved D. The CDR3 covers 15 residues. V was pared by 5 bases and J by 0 bases, with 12 bases between. Germline-derived CDR1 and CDR2 are SGDLS and YYNGEE.

This clone showed up just a few times. The chain carries TRBV7-2 and TRBJ1-5, with a tentative D call TRBD1 (6 bases). Germline assignment: CDR1 SGHTA and CDR2 FQGNSA. The CDR3 sequence is 15 residues long. The germline V and J ends were trimmed by 1 base and 4 bases, with 11 bases remaining between them. This CDR3 is CASSLGQGMNQPQHF. The CDR3, as DNA: TGTGCCAGCAGCTTAGGGCAGGGGATGAATCAGCCCCAGCATTTT.

The chain is built from TRBV7-8 and TRBJ1-6, with 8 nucleotides matching TRBD1. Germline lookup yields CDR1 SGHVS and CDR2 FQNEAQ. The CDR3 has 16 residues. The V and J ends lost 2 bases and 8 bases, in that order; junction bases with no gene match: 8. The CDR3 protein is CASSLYGQGSDSPLHF. In nucleotides, the CDR3 is TGTGCCAGCAGCTTATACGGACAGGGCTCGGATTCACCCCTCCACTTT.

Only a few counts were recorded for this clone. The J gene is TRBJ1-5, the V gene TRBV2; D might be TRBD1 (5 bases). In germline, CDR1 is SNHLY, CDR2 FYNNEI. Trimming removed 1 base at V and 11 bases at J, with 9 bases between. The CDR3 runs 12 residues. The chain's CDR3 is CASSEGAGSQHF. CDR3 bases: TGTGCCAGCAGTGAAGGGGCAGGGTCCCAGCATTTT.

The chain combines TRBV10-3 with TRBJ1-1; no clear D gene. V was cut by 2 bases and J by 6 bases, with 7 bases left in between. The germline CDR1 and CDR2 sequences are ENHRY and SYGVKD. The CDR3 runs 12 residues. CDR3 amino acids: CAISEGSPEAFF. CDR3 nucleotides: TGTGCCATCAGTGAGGGCAGTCCTGAAGCTTTCTTT.

The V gene is TRBV27, the J gene TRBJ2-7; D not certain. The length of the CDR3 is 14 residues. From germline, CDR1 is MNHEY and CDR2 SMNVEV (reference sequence). V was pared by 4 bases and J by 4 bases, with 14 bases between. Here the CDR3 DNA reads TGTGCCAGCAGTTCCGGATTAATACGGTACGAGCAGTACTTC. It yields the protein CASSSGLIRYEQYF.

The V gene is TRBV7-2, the J gene TRBJ2-7; TRBD1 might be the D (6 bases). The CDR3 is 16 residues long. CDR1 is SGHTA and CDR2 is FQGNSA in the germline V gene. Trimming left V 5 bases short and J 1 base short, with 18 bases between. For the CDR3, the DNA is TGTGCCAGCAGCCAACAGGGCCTCGGGTCGTCCTACGAGCAGTACTTC. Protein sequence: CASSQQGLGSSYEQYF.

The sample holds one count of this clone. The genes are TRBV19 and TRBJ2-1, with 8 bases identical to TRBD2. The germline V gene encodes CDR1 LNHDA and CDR2 SQIVND (reference sequence). The V and J ends lost 5 bases and 4 bases, in that order; junction bases with no gene match: 13. The CDR3 is made up of 17 amino acids. The CDR3 DNA reads TGTGCCAGTAGTGTACGCCCCGGGGGGGGTTTTTACAATGAGCAGTTCTTC. It translates to CASSVRPGGGFYNEQFF.

This clone was detected once. V usage is TRBV18 and J usage is TRBJ2-7; 7 bases are shared with TRBD1. The CDR3 has 16 amino acids. Germline CDR1 is KGHSH and CDR2 is LQKENI. V shed 1 base and J 5 bases; nucleotides not matched to a gene: 11. The CDR3: CASSPLRDSPAHEQYF. CDR3 DNA sequence: TGTGCCAGCTCACCACTCCGGGACAGTCCGGCCCACGAGCAGTACTTC.

The CDR3 DNA follows: TGTGCCAGCAGCGTATGGGGGGCTCTGGGTAGTGAGCAGTTCTTC. Translated, it gives CASSVWGALGSEQFF. The V call is TRBV9, the J call TRBJ2-1; D is perhaps TRBD1 or TRBD2 (6 bases each). CDR1 and CDR2 (germline): SGDLS, YYNGEE. The CDR3 length is 15 residues. V was shortened by 1 base and J by 9 bases, with 17 bases between the two germline ends. The full variable domain, its missing parts supplied by reference TRBV9 and TRBJ2-1, is DSGVTQTPKHLITATGQRVTLRCSPRSGDLSVYWYQQSLDQGLQFLIQYYNGEERAKGNILERFSAQQFPDLHSELNLSSLELGDSALYFCASSVWGALGSEQFFGPGTRLTVL.